These 7 T cell receptor beta chains share one sample of origin, sequenced in a study of cytomegalovirus exposure and HLA in healthy donors. PCR involved 60 Vbeta and 13 Jbeta primers. The method was immunoSEQ multiplex PCR; TCRdb's version includes in-frame clones alone and lacks a portion of them. This table has more than 55,000 clones, approximately 83% appearing once. The material sequenced was PBMCs. The receptors shown here come from a man aged 25 to 45 in good health and CMV-seronegative.

CDR3 DNA sequence: TGCAGTGCTAGCCGACAGAATGAGCAGTTCTTC. Translation gives CSASRQNEQFF. This sequence joins TRBV20-1 and TRBJ2-1; D possibly corresponds to TRBD1 (5 bases). The V and J ends lost 3 bases and 7 bases respectively, with 7 bases between them. Per germline, CDR1 DFQATT and CDR2 SNEGSKA (reference sequence). The CDR3 contains 11 residues.

V gene TRBV5-1 combines with J gene TRBJ2-5; D perhaps matches TRBD1 (6 bases). The CDR3 runs to 14 residues. Trimming pared 4 bases from V and 3 bases from J, leaving 13 bases between. Germline assignment: CDR1 SGHRS and CDR2 YFSETQ. The CDR3 protein is CASSQPGQEETQYF. The DNA for the CDR3 is TGCGCCAGCAGCCAGCCGGGACAAGAAGAGACCCAGTACTTC.

This clone ranks as medium-sized (0.01 to 0.1%). This specimen includes other DNA sequences encoding the same CDR3. The chain links TRBV5-1 to TRBJ1-4; D is uncertain. Germline V gene lookup returns CDR1 SGHRS and CDR2 YFSETQ. The CDR3 has 14 residues. The V end lost 4 bases, the J end lost 3 bases, and 10 bases lay between the germline ends. CDR3 amino acids: CASSKGEANEKLFF. CDR3 DNA: TGCGCCAGCAGCAAGGGAGAGGCTAATGAAAAACTGTTTTTT.

A few counts support this clone. V usage is TRBV5-1 and J usage is TRBJ1-1; 9 bases agree with TRBD1. V gave up 0 bases and J gave up 11 bases; unmatched junction bases: 5. Germline V gene sequence: CDR1 SGHRS, CDR2 YFSETQ. The CDR3 loop spans 13 amino acids. CDR3 DNA sequence: TGCGCCAGCAGCTTGGCCGGGACAGGGTGGGCTTTCTTT. It yields the protein CASSLAGTGWAFF.

V gene TRBV5-5 combines with J gene TRBJ2-1, with 12 bases fitting TRBD2. Germline CDR1 SGHKS, CDR2 YYEKEE (reference sequence). V shed 4 bases and J 6 bases; nucleotides not matched to a gene: 11. This CDR3 is built from 17 residues. The CDR3 sequence is CASSKPASGRGSNEQFF. The CDR3 DNA reads as TGTGCCAGCAGCAAGCCGGCTAGCGGGAGGGGGAGCAATGAGCAGTTCTTC.

The chain joins TRBV9 to TRBJ2-7; possibly TRBD2 for D (6 bases). The CDR3 contains 14 residues. The V end lost 1 base, the J end lost 7 bases, and 15 bases lay between the germline ends. Germline assignment: CDR1 SGDLS and CDR2 YYNGEE. This CDR3 reads CASSVLGGLEEQYF. The DNA for the CDR3 is TGTGCCAGCAGCGTACTCGGGGGATTGGAAGAGCAGTACTTC.

The chain carries TRBV9 and TRBJ1-3; possible D gene TRBD1, 5 bases. Trimming took 4 bases from V and 3 from J, leaving 17 bases between them. CDR1 is SGDLS, CDR2 YYNGEE, per germline. The CDR3 is made up of 16 amino acids. The chain's CDR3 is CASSPVGQGGGNTIYF. Written as DNA, the CDR3 is TGTGCCAGCAGCCCAGTGGGGCAGGGAGGTGGAAACACCATATATTTT.